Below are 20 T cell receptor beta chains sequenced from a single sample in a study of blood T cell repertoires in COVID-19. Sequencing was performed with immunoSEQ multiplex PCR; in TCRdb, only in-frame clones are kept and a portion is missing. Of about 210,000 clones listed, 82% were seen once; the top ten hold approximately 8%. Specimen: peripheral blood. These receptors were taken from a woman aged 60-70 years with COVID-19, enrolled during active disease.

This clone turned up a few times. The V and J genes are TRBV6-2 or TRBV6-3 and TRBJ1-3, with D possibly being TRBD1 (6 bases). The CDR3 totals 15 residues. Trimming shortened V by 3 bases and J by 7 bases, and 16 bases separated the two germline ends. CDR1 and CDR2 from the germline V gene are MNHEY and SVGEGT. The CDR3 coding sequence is TGTGCCAGCAGTTATACAGAGAGGGGGAGCAACACCATATATTTT. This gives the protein CASSYTERGSNTIYF.

The CDR3 nucleotides read TGTGCCAGCAGCCAAGTCCGGGGGGGTGGTAGATTAAACACTGAAGCTTTCTTT. It specifies CASSQVRGGGRLNTEAFF. The chain links TRBV14 to TRBJ1-1; TRBD1 might be the D (5 bases). In germline, CDR1 is SGHDN, CDR2 FVKESK. Trimming removed 1 base from V and 2 bases from J, with 20 bases in between. This CDR3 contains 18 residues. Variable domain in full (rest from reference TRBV14 and TRBJ1-1): EAGVTQFPSHSVIEKGQTVTLRCDPISGHDNLYWYRRVMGKEIKFLLHFVKESKQDESGMPNNRFLAERTGGTYSTLKVQPAELEDSGVYFCASSQVRGGGRLNTEAFFGQGTRLTVV.

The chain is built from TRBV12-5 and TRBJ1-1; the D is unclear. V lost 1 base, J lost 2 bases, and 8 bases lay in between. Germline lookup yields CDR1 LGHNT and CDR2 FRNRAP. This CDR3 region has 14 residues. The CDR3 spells CASGLGYSNTEAFF. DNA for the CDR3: TGTGCTAGTGGTTTGGGATACAGCAACACTGAAGCTTTCTTT.

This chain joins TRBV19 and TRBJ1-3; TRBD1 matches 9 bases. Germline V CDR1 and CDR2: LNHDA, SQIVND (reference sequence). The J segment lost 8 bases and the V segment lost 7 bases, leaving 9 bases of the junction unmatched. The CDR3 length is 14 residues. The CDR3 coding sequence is TGTGCCAGTACTCCGAGGACAGGGGAGGACACCATATATTTT. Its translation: CASTPRTGEDTIYF.

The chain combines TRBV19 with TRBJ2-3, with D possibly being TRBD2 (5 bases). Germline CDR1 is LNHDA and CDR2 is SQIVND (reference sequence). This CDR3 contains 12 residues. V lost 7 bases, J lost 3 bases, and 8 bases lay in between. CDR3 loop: CASTGLTDTQYF. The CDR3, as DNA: TGTGCCAGTACAGGACTTACAGATACGCAGTATTTT.

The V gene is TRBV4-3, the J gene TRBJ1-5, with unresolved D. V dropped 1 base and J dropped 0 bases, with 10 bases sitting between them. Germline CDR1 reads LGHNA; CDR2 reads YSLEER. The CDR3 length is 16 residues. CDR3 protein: CASSQATGYSNQPQHF. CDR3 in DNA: TGCGCCAGCAGCCAAGCAACGGGTTATAGCAATCAGCCCCAGCATTTT.

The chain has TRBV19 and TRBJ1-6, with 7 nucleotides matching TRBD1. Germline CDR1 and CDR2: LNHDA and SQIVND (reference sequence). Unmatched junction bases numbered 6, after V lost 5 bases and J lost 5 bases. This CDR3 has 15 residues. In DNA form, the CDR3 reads TGTGCCAGTAGTTTTGAGGGACAGAATAATTCACCCCTCCACTTT. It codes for CASSFEGQNNSPLHF.

CDR3 residues: CASSLGGSLSGNTIYF. The CDR3 DNA reads TGCGCCAGCAGCTTGGGCGGGAGCCTCTCTGGAAACACCATATATTTT. The chain recombines TRBV5-1 with TRBJ1-3; D uncertain. Per the germline V gene, CDR1 is SGHRS and CDR2 is YFSETQ. V lost 0 bases to trimming and J lost 0 bases, with 10 bases between them. This CDR3 has 16 amino acids.

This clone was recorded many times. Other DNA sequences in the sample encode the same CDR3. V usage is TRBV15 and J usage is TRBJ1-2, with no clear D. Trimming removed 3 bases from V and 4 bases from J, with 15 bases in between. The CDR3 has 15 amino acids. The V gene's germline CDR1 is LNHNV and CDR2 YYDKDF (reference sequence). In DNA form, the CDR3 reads TGTGCCACCAGCAGTTACGGTACAGATACCTATGGCTACACCTTC. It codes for CATSSYGTDTYGYTF.

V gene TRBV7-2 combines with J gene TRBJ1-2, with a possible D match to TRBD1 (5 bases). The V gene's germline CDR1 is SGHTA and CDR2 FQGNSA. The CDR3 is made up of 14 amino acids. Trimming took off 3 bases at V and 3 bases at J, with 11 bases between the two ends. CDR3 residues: CASSLGRDYYGYTF. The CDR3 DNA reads TGTGCCAGCAGCTTGGGTAGGGACTACTATGGCTACACCTTC.

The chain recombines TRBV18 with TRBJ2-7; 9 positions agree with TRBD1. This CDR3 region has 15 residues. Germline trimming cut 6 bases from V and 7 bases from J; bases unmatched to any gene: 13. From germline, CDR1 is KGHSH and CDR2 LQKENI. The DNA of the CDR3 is TGTGCCAGCTCCCTACTGGGACAGGGAATGGGTGAGCAGTACGTC. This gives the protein CASSLLGQGMGEQYV.

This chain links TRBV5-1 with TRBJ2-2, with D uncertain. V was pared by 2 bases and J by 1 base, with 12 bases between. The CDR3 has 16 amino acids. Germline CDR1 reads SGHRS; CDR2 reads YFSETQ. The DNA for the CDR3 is TGCGCCAGCAGCTTAGTCAGCGAACTGAACACCGGGGAGCTGTTTTTT. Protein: CASSLVSELNTGELFF.

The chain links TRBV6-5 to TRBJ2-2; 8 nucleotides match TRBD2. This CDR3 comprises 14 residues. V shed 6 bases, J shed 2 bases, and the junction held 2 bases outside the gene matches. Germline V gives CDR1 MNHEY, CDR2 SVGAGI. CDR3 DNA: TGTGCCAGCAGGGGACTAGTAAACACCGGGGAGCTGTTTTTT. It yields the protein CASRGLVNTGELFF.

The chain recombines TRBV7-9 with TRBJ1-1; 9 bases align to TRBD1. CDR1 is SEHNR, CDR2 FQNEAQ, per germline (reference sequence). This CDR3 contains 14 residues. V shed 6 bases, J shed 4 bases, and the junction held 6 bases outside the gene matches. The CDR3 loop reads CASSKTGGGTEAFF. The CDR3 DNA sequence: TGTGCCAGCAGTAAGACAGGGGGAGGCACTGAAGCTTTCTTT.

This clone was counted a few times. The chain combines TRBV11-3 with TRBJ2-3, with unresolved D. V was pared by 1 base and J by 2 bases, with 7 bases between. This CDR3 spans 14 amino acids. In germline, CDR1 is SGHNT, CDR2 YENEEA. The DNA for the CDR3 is TGTGCCAGCAGCTTAGGGGCTAACACAGATACGCAGTATTTT. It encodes CASSLGANTDTQYF.

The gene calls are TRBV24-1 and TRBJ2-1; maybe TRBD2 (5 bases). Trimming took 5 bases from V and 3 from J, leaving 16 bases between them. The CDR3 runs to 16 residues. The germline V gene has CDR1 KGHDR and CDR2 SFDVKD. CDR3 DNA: TGTGCCACCAGTGGTGGGAGCCTGGGGAACTACAATGAGCAGTTCTTC. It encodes CATSGGSLGNYNEQFF.

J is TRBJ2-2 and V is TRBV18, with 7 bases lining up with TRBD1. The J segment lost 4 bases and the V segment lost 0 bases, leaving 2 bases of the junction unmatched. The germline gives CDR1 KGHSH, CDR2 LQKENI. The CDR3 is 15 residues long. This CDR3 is CASSPPDRATGELFF. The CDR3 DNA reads TGTGCCAGCTCACCACCCGACAGGGCCACCGGGGAGCTGTTTTTT.

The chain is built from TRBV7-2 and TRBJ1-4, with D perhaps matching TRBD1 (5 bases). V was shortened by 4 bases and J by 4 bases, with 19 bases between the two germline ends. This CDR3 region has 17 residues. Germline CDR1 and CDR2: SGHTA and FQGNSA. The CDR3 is CASSSYLPSQGNEKLFF. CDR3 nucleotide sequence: TGTGCCAGCAGCTCCTACCTCCCCAGTCAGGGTAATGAAAAACTGTTTTTT.

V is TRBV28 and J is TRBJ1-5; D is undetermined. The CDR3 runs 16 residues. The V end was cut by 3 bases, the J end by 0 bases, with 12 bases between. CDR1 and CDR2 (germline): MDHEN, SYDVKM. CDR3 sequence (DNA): TGTGCCAGCAGTTTCTATCATCTTAATAGCAATCAGCCCCAGCATTTT. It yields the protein CASSFYHLNSNQPQHF.

This CDR3 is CALGGLAWYNEQFF. CDR3 sequence (DNA): TGTGCCTTAGGGGGACTAGCCTGGTACAATGAGCAGTTCTTC. The V gene is TRBV30, the J gene TRBJ2-1; 9 bases are shared with TRBD2. Germline loops: CDR1 GTSNPN, CDR2 SVGIG (reference sequence). The junction had 8 bases not matched to a gene; V was cut back by 7 bases and J by 4 bases. This CDR3 comprises 14 residues.